Below are 17 T cell receptor beta chains sequenced from a single sample in a study of graft-versus-host responses after intestinal transplantation. Using immunoSEQ multiplex PCR, the repertoire was profiled, and TCRdb retains in-frame clones only, with some absent. The sample has 90,000 to 150,000 clones; approximately 95% are singletons. Their antigens are not known. The material sequenced was unstimulated CD4+ T cells sorted from spleen or lymph node cells, taken before intestinal transplant. The receptors here all came from a human donor who received an intestinal transplant.

The chain employs TRBV19 and TRBJ1-1, with D uncertain. CDR1 is LNHDA, CDR2 SQIVND, per germline (reference sequence). Deletions cut 11 bases from V and 1 base from J, with 14 bases between. CDR3 size: 13 residues. The CDR3 nucleotides read TGTGCCGCGAAAACGGAAGAGAACACTGAAGCTTTCTTT. Protein sequence: CAAKTEENTEAFF.

This chain joins TRBV13 and TRBJ2-1, with D possibly TRBD2 on 5 matching bases. CDR1 PRHDT and CDR2 FYEKMQ come from the germline V gene (reference sequence). V gave up 5 bases and J gave up 5 bases, with 10 bases separating them. The CDR3 is 13 amino acids. As DNA, the CDR3 is TGTGCCAGCAGCCGCGCGAGGGACAATGAGCAGTTCTTC. Translation: CASSRARDNEQFF.

The chain employs TRBV4-1 and TRBJ2-5; D possibly matches TRBD1 or TRBD2 (5 bases each). Germline V CDR1 and CDR2: MGHRA, YSYEKL. V lost 1 base to trimming and J lost 9 bases, with 21 bases between them. CDR3 length: 16 residues. CDR3 sequence reads: CASSQAHGDPTRSQYF. The CDR3 DNA sequence: TGCGCCAGCAGCCAAGCTCACGGGGACCCTACTAGATCCCAGTACTTC.

The chain uses TRBV5-1 and TRBJ2-7; 7 positions match TRBD2. Germline CDR1 and CDR2: SGHRS and YFSETQ. V was clipped by 5 bases and J by 2 bases; unmatched bases: 10. The CDR3 runs to 15 residues. The chain's CDR3 is CASSPSGTGTYEQYF. CDR3 coding DNA: TGCGCCAGCAGTCCCAGCGGGACTGGGACCTACGAGCAGTACTTC.

The chain combines TRBV19 with TRBJ1-4; no definite D call. With 3 bases removed from V and 6 bases from J, the gap between germline ends came to 11 bases. CDR3 length: 14 residues. Germline lookup yields CDR1 LNHDA and CDR2 SQIVND (reference sequence). CDR3 residues: CASSMYSRYEKLFF. CDR3 coding DNA: TGTGCCAGTAGTATGTACAGTAGGTATGAAAAACTGTTTTTT.

This clone was seen a single time. The V call is TRBV5-1, the J call TRBJ1-1, with D possibly TRBD1 on 5 matching bases. The germline V and J ends were trimmed by 3 bases and 3 bases, with 9 bases remaining between them. From germline, CDR1 is SGHRS and CDR2 YFSETQ. CDR3 length: 13 residues. The CDR3 DNA reads TGCGCCAGCAGCTCCGCGGGACACACTGAAGCTTTCTTT. Amino acid sequence: CASSSAGHTEAFF.

The chain joins TRBV6-5 to TRBJ2-1; no firm D call. This CDR3 contains 15 residues. The germline CDR1 and CDR2 sequences are MNHEY and SVGAGI. Trimming removed 2 bases at V and 1 base at J, with 9 bases between. The CDR3 loop is CASSYGLLSYNEQFF. The CDR3 DNA sequence: TGTGCCAGCAGTTACGGCCTTTTATCCTACAATGAGCAGTTCTTC.

The table lists this clone with a count of one. The chain has TRBV7-9 and TRBJ1-2; 7 bases align to TRBD1. The germline V gene encodes CDR1 SEHNR and CDR2 FQNEAQ (reference sequence). The CDR3 loop spans 13 amino acids. V lost 5 bases and J lost 13; bases outside the gene matches: 13. The CDR3 here is CASSPLQGSSSTF. DNA of the CDR3: TGTGCCAGCAGCCCCTTACAGGGGTCGTCCAGCACCTTC.

J is TRBJ2-7 and V is TRBV28; 11 bases line up with TRBD1. This CDR3 comprises 17 residues. After removal of 7 bases from V and 1 base from J, the junction contained 12 bases not matched to a gene. The germline V gene encodes CDR1 MDHEN and CDR2 SYDVKM. The DNA for the CDR3 is TGTGCCAGCACCCTGGACAGGGGGCGAAGGGGGTCCTACGAGCAGTACTTC. Protein sequence: CASTLDRGRRGSYEQYF. Using reference TRBV28 and TRBJ2-7 for the parts outside the CDR3, the full variable domain is DVKVTQSSRYLVKRTGEKVFLECVQDMDHENMFWYRQDPGLGLRLIYFSYDVKMKEKGDIPEGYSVSREKKERFSLILESASTNQTSMYLCASTLDRGRRGSYEQYFGPGTRLTVT.

The chain employs TRBV7-9 and TRBJ2-6, with 10 bases identical to TRBD1. From germline, CDR1 is SEHNR and CDR2 FQNEAQ (reference sequence). The CDR3 covers 16 residues. Unmatched junction bases numbered 4, after V lost 5 bases and J lost 3 bases. The CDR3 DNA sequence: TGTGCCAGCAGCCCCGACAGGGGGCGTGGGGCCAACGTCCTGACTTTC. This encodes CASSPDRGRGANVLTF.

The chain carries TRBV11-1 and TRBJ2-7, with D tentatively TRBD2 (5 bases). The CDR3 contains 14 residues. V was trimmed by 5 bases and J by 2 bases, leaving 13 bases between them. Germline CDR1 and CDR2: SGHAT and FQDESV (reference sequence). CDR3: CASSRAGVTYEQYF. The DNA of the CDR3 is TGTGCCAGCAGCAGGGCCGGGGTCACCTACGAGCAGTACTTC.

In this sample, this clone turned up once. This chain uses TRBV7-6 with TRBJ2-7; D is ambiguous. Trimming took 5 bases from V and 3 from J, leaving 5 bases between them. The germline CDR1 and CDR2 sequences are SGHVS and FNYEAQ. The CDR3 consists of 11 residues. The CDR3 region is CASSHYYEQYF. DNA of the CDR3: TGTGCCAGCAGCCACTACTACGAGCAGTACTTC.

The gene calls are TRBV7-2 and TRBJ2-7; D gene unclear. V lost 3 bases to trimming and J lost 0 bases, with 9 bases between them. The CDR3 length is 14 residues. The germline CDR1 and CDR2 sequences are SGHTA and FQGNSA. CDR3 region: CASSLSWGSYEQYF. The CDR3 DNA reads as TGTGCCAGCAGCTTGAGTTGGGGCTCCTACGAGCAGTACTTC.

This clone appeared once. V gene TRBV18 combines with J gene TRBJ1-2; D is undetermined. The CDR3 contains 16 residues. Germline CDR1 and CDR2: KGHSH and LQKENI. V was pared by 2 bases and J by 3 bases, with 16 bases between. The CDR3 sequence: CASSPFDGIPHYGYTF. The CDR3 nucleotides read TGTGCCAGCTCACCATTCGACGGGATCCCCCACTATGGCTACACCTTC.

The chain carries TRBV25-1 and TRBJ2-2; D is undetermined. Trimming removed 3 bases from V and 6 bases from J, with 5 bases in between. CDR1 is MGHDK and CDR2 is SYGVNS in the germline V gene. This CDR3 contains 12 residues. The CDR3 is CASSEPPGELFF. CDR3 coding DNA: TGTGCCAGCAGTGAGCCCCCCGGGGAGCTGTTTTTT. Drawing the rest from reference TRBV25-1 and TRBJ2-2, the complete variable domain is EADIYQTPRYLVIGTGKKITLECSQTMGHDKMYWYQQDPGMELHLIHYSYGVNSTEKGDLSSESTVSRIRTEHFPLTLESARPSHTSQYLCASSEPPGELFFGEGSRLTVL.

V and J are TRBV6-5 and TRBJ1-2, with a possible D match to TRBD1 (5 bases). Germline V CDR1 and CDR2: MNHEY, SVGAGI. This CDR3 has 15 residues. Between the trimmed V and J ends, which lost 0 bases and 4 bases, there was a span of 12 bases. The DNA of the CDR3 is TGTGCCAGCAGTTACTCGATCGGGGGGGGCTATGGCTACACCTTC. Protein product: CASSYSIGGGYGYTF.

Remarks on this clone: Within the sample, other DNA sequences also encode this same CDR3. The genes are TRBV7-8 and TRBJ2-5; D may be TRBD2 (6 bases). Trimming pared 5 bases from V and 2 bases from J, leaving 9 bases between. Germline CDR1 and CDR2: SGHVS and FQNEAQ. This CDR3 contains 13 residues. The CDR3: CASSLGLQETQYF. CDR3 DNA sequence: TGTGCCAGCAGCCTCGGACTACAAGAGACCCAGTACTTC. The full variable domain, in which reference TRBV7-8 and TRBJ2-5 provide the parts outside the CDR3, is GAGVSQSPRYKVAKRGQDVALRCDPISGHVSLFWYQQALGQGPEFLTYFQNEAQLDKSGLPSDRFFAERPEGSVSTLKIQRTQQEDSAVYLCASSLGLQETQYFGPGTRLLVL.